This T cell receptor beta chain was found in a study of shared clonotypes between healthy human individuals. This CDR3 has 15 residues. Germline CDR1 is MNHEY and CDR2 is SMNVEV (reference sequence). Trimming stripped 3 bases from V and 7 bases from J, with 13 bases between. Assay used: immunoSEQ multiplex PCR; TCRdb lists only in-frame clones, some missing. This sample has more than 2,000,000 clones, with 90% to 95% found just once. What was sequenced was naive CD4+ T cells sorted from blood. Noted subset: CD45RA+ positively selected. The chain couples TRBV27 to TRBJ1-6, with D uncertain. This receptor was identified in a young man in good health. Here the CDR3 reads CASSLIDPSNSPLHF. CDR3 DNA: TGTGCCAGCAGTTTGATAGACCCCTCCAATTCACCCCTCCACTTT.